The 19 T cell receptor beta chains below all came from one sample that was sequenced in a study of graft-versus-host responses after intestinal transplantation (dated by TCRdb to the early 2020s). The library relied on the immunoSEQ multiplex PCR assay. The table was pulled from immuneACCESS by TCRdb, which kept in-frame rearrangements only. Such tables lose some clones; where checked, under half of the loss comes from unresolved V genes, and the rest has no known cause. In all, the sample holds 85,000 to 100,000 clones, and about nine tenths of those were seen once. The leading ten clones occupy less than 0.12% of the sample. Read against the paper, the sample's time point label means: cells obtained before transplantation from donor or recipient. No antigen has been identified for these receptors. Sample: unstimulated CD4+ T cells sorted from spleen or lymph node cells, taken before intestinal transplant. These TCRs come from a human donor who received an intestinal transplant.

The chain employs TRBV5-1 and TRBJ2-7, with 9 bases aligning to TRBD1. The length of the CDR3 is 16 residues. Losses at the gene ends were 4 bases for V and 5 bases for J; bases not matched to a gene: 13. In germline, CDR1 is SGHRS, CDR2 YFSETQ. The CDR3 loop reads CASSKSPGQGFDEQYF. As DNA, the CDR3 is TGCGCCAGCAGCAAAAGCCCGGGACAGGGTTTTGACGAGCAGTACTTC. Using reference TRBV5-1 and TRBJ2-7 for the parts outside the CDR3, the full variable domain is KAGVTQTPRYLIKTRGQQVTLSCSPISGHRSVSWYQQTPGQGLQFLFEYFSETQRNKGNFPGRFSGRQFSNSRSEMNVSTLELGDSALYLCASSKSPGQGFDEQYFGPGTRLTVT.

This clone came up once. At one of its ends the junction is not consistent with the germline gene, which may arise from a read error. The genes are TRBV11-2 and TRBJ2-2; perhaps TRBD2 as D (5 bases). The CDR3 extends over 12 amino acids. Germline-derived CDR1 and CDR2 are SGHAT and FQNNGV. In DNA form, the CDR3 reads TGTGCCAGCAGCTCGGAAACCGGGGAGCCGTTTTTT. Translated: CASSSETGEPFF. Combining the CDR3 with reference TRBV11-2 and TRBJ2-2 gives the whole variable domain EAGVAQSPRYKIIEKRQSVAFWCNPISGHATLYWYQQILGQGPKLLIQFQNNGVVDDSQLPKDRFSAERLKGVDSTLKIQPAKLEDSAVYLCASSSETGEPFFGEGSRLTVL.

This clone was counted between two and nine times. The V and J genes are TRBV5-6 and TRBJ2-7; 13 nucleotides line up with TRBD2. Germline V gene lookup returns CDR1 SGHDT and CDR2 YYEEEE. After removal of 0 bases from V and 2 bases from J, the junction contained 5 bases not matched to a gene. The CDR3 is made up of 17 amino acids. CDR3 protein: CASSLGLAGGPPYEQYF. CDR3 DNA: TGTGCCAGCAGCTTGGGACTAGCGGGGGGCCCTCCCTACGAGCAGTACTTC. Looking up the rest from reference TRBV5-6 and TRBJ2-7 gives the full variable domain: DAGVTQSPTHLIKTRGQQVTLRCSPKSGHDTVSWYQQALGQGPQFIFQYYEEEERQRGNFPDRFSGHQFPNYSSELNVNALLLGDSALYLCASSLGLAGGPPYEQYFGPGTRLTVT.

The rearrangement links TRBV5-6 to TRBJ1-2, with D tentatively TRBD1 (6 bases). The CDR3 totals 12 residues. The V and J ends lost 4 bases and 8 bases respectively, with 12 bases between them. Germline assignment: CDR1 SGHDT and CDR2 YYEEEE. CDR3 residues: CASSPRGWGYTF. The CDR3 DNA reads as TGTGCCAGCAGCCCCAGGGGATGGGGCTACACCTTC. The variable domain in full, completed from reference TRBV5-6 and TRBJ1-2, reads DAGVTQSPTHLIKTRGQQVTLRCSPKSGHDTVSWYQQALGQGPQFIFQYYEEEERQRGNFPDRFSGHQFPNYSSELNVNALLLGDSALYLCASSPRGWGYTFGSGTRLTVV.

J is TRBJ1-2 and V is TRBV27; 7 nucleotides align to TRBD1. Germline loops: CDR1 MNHEY, CDR2 SMNVEV (reference sequence). The CDR3 has 14 amino acids. V lost 7 bases, J lost 2 bases, and 7 bases stayed unmatched. CDR3 bases: TGTGCCAGCACCCGGACAGGCGAAAACTATGGCTACACCTTC. Amino acid sequence: CASTRTGENYGYTF.

The chain couples TRBV7-8 to TRBJ1-5, with 8 bases aligning to TRBD1. V gave up 5 bases and J gave up 6 bases; unmatched junction bases: 9. This CDR3 has 15 amino acids. Germline-derived CDR1 and CDR2 are SGHVS and FQNEAQ. The CDR3 is CASSDAGGFGQPQHF. The CDR3 bases are TGTGCCAGCAGCGACGCAGGGGGCTTCGGTCAGCCCCAGCATTTT.

CDR3: CASSVDGGYGYTF. CDR3 nucleotides: TGTGCCAGCAGCGTAGACGGGGGCTATGGCTACACCTTC. The chain joins TRBV9 to TRBJ1-2; D is possibly TRBD1 (5 bases). Trimming cost V 0 bases and J 4 bases, with 7 bases left between them. The germline CDR1 and CDR2 sequences are SGDLS and YYNGEE. There are 13 residues in the CDR3.

The chain recombines TRBV27 with TRBJ1-5, with a possible D match to TRBD1 (5 bases). The CDR3 totals 13 residues. The V end lost 10 bases, the J end lost 7 bases, and 17 bases lay between the germline ends. CDR1 is MNHEY and CDR2 is SMNVEV in the germline V gene (reference sequence). The CDR3 region is CATRWGVNQPQHF. The CDR3 nucleotides are TGTGCCACCCGATGGGGGGTGAACCAGCCCCAGCATTTT.

V usage is TRBV20-1 and J usage is TRBJ2-5; the D is unclear. The CDR3 length is 11 residues. Trimming stripped 1 base from V and 5 bases from J, with 5 bases between. The V gene's germline CDR1 is DFQATT and CDR2 SNEGSKA (reference sequence). The CDR3 sequence is CSARGLETQYF. The CDR3 nucleotides are TGCAGTGCTAGAGGTCTGGAGACCCAGTACTTC.

The rearrangement joins TRBV30 to TRBJ1-1, with D perhaps TRBD1 (6 bases). CDR1 GTSNPN and CDR2 SVGIG come from the germline V gene (reference sequence). V lost 7 bases, J lost 3 bases, and 15 bases lay in between. This CDR3 spans 13 amino acids. For the CDR3, the DNA is TGTGCCTCCCTCCGGCAGGGGCACACTGAAGCTTTCTTT. Encoded protein: CASLRQGHTEAFF.

This chain uses TRBV5-1 with TRBJ2-5; 8 nucleotides agree with TRBD2. Germline V gene data show CDR1 as SGHRS and CDR2 as YFSETQ. The CDR3 is 14 residues long. With 4 bases clipped from V and 5 bases from J, the junction kept 7 bases outside the gene matches. The CDR3 DNA reads TGCGCCAGCAGCGGGGGGACTAGATGGGAGACCCAGTACTTC. This encodes CASSGGTRWETQYF.

The rearrangement uses TRBV25-1 and TRBJ2-3, with D tentatively TRBD1 (5 bases). The V gene's germline CDR1 is MGHDK and CDR2 SYGVNS. This CDR3 region has 15 residues. V was cut by 0 bases and J by 6 bases, with 13 bases left in between. The CDR3 loop reads CASSEYGRVWDTQYF. The CDR3 DNA reads as TGTGCCAGCAGTGAATATGGCAGGGTTTGGGATACGCAGTATTTT.

This rearrangement joins TRBV2 to TRBJ2-7; TRBD1 matches 7 bases. Unmatched junction bases numbered 5, after V lost 6 bases and J lost 0 bases. The CDR3 loop spans 14 amino acids. The germline CDR1 and CDR2 sequences are SNHLY and FYNNEI. The CDR3 sequence: CASRQDRTSYEQYF. The CDR3 DNA follows: TGTGCCAGCAGGCAGGACAGGACCTCCTACGAGCAGTACTTC.

The rearrangement links TRBV5-6 to TRBJ2-2; D is perhaps TRBD2 (5 bases). The ends were cut back, 1 base at V and 4 bases at J, with 14 bases in the middle. The CDR3 has 16 residues. Germline CDR1 SGHDT, CDR2 YYEEEE. The CDR3 nucleotides are TGTGCCAGCAGCTTGTTTGGGGATGCGGGCACCGGGGAGCTGTTTTTT. This sequence encodes CASSLFGDAGTGELFF.

The chain is built from TRBV6-5 and TRBJ1-4, with 7 bases matching TRBD1. There are 15 residues in the CDR3. Germline V gene sequence: CDR1 MNHEY, CDR2 SVGAGI. Trimming at V came to 3 bases and at J to 7 bases, leaving 8 bases not matched to a gene. The CDR3 DNA reads as TGTGCCAGCAGTTATAGAGGGGGCGCGGGTGAAAAACTGTTTTTT. Translated, it gives CASSYRGGAGEKLFF.

V and J are TRBV10-3 and TRBJ1-3; D is perhaps TRBD1 (6 bases). The germline CDR1 and CDR2 sequences are ENHRY and SYGVKD. This CDR3 has 14 amino acids. V lost 3 bases, J lost 0 bases, and 6 bases lay in between. DNA for the CDR3: TGTGCCATCAGTGACAGGGGCTCTGGAAACACCATATATTTT. Translated: CAISDRGSGNTIYF.

This clone was seen just once. The chain is built from TRBV19 and TRBJ1-5; D not resolved. Germline CDR1 LNHDA, CDR2 SQIVND (reference sequence). The germline V and J ends were trimmed by 2 bases and 3 bases, with 23 bases remaining between them. The CDR3 is 19 residues long. CDR3 nucleotides: TGTGCCAGTAGTATAACCCCGACTATGATAGACTGGATCAATCAGCCCCAGCATTTT. Translation: CASSITPTMIDWINQPQHF.

This sequence joins TRBV6-6 and TRBJ1-1; 7 nucleotides match TRBD1. This CDR3 is built from 16 residues. V trimming: 2 bases; J trimming: 1 base; junction bases outside the gene matches: 7. Germline assignment: CDR1 MNHNY and CDR2 SVGAGI (reference sequence). The CDR3: CASSYPPTGANTEAFF. CDR3 DNA sequence: TGTGCCAGCAGTTACCCCCCAACAGGGGCGAACACTGAAGCTTTCTTT.

CDR3 amino acids: CASSLDRGTDTQYF. CDR3 DNA: TGTGCCAGCAGTTTGGACAGGGGCACAGATACGCAGTATTTT. The V call is TRBV27, the J call TRBJ2-3, with 8 bases fitting TRBD1. This CDR3 has 14 residues. The germline V gene has CDR1 MNHEY and CDR2 SMNVEV (reference sequence). V gave up 3 bases and J gave up 1 base; unmatched junction bases: 0.